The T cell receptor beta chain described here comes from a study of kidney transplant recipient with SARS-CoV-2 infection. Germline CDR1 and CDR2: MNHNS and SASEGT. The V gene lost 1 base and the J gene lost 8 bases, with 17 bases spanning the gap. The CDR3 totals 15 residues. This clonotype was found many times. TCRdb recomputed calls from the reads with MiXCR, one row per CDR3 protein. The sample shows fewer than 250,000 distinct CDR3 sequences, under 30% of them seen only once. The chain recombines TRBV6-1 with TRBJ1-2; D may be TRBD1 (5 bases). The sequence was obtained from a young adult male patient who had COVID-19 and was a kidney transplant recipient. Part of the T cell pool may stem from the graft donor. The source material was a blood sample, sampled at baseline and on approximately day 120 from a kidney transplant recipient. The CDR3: CASSEVRARAGGYTF. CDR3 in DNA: TGTGCCAGCAGTGAAGTGAGGGCCAGGGCAGGAGGCTACACCTTC.